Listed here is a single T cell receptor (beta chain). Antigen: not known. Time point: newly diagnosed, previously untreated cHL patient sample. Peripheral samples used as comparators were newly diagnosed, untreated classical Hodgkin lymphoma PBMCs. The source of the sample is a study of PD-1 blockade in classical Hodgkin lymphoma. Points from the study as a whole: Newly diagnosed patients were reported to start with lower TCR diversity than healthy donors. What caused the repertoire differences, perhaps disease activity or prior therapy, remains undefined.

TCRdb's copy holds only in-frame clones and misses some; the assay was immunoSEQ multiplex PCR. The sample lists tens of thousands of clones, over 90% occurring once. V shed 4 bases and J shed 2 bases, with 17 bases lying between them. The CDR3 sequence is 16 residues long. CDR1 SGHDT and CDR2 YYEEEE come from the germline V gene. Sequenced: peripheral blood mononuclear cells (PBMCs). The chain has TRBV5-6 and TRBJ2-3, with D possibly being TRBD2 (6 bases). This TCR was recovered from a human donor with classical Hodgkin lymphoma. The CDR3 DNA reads TGTGCCAGCAGCCAAGCCCGGGGGACCCTCACAGATACGCAGTATTTT. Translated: CASSQARGTLTDTQYF. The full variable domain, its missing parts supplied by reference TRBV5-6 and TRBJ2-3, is DAGVTQSPTHLIKTRGQQVTLRCSPKSGHDTVSWYQQALGQGPQFIFQYYEEEERQRGNFPDRFSGHQFPNYSSELNVNALLLGDSALYLCASSQARGTLTDTQYFGPGTRLTVL.